These T cell receptor beta chains were read from a single sample in a study of blood T cell repertoires in COVID-19. Profiling relied on immunoSEQ multiplex PCR, and the TCRdb table lists in-frame clones only, not all of them. This sample has some 190,000 clones; approximately 85% occur once, and the top ten carry 3% to 4%. Material for sequencing was peripheral blood. These receptors came from a man aged 60-69 years with acute or convalescent COVID-19. Each CDR3 is given with its conserved first and last residue.

V gene: TRBV5-6
CDR3 protein: CASTRDRGNEQFF

V gene: TRBV18
CDR3 protein: CASSPSRGRTYEQYF

V gene: TRBV11-2
CDR3 protein: CASSLGDRDIEKLFF

V gene: TRBV5-1
CDR3 protein: CASRGSMNTGELFF

V gene: TRBV27
CDR3 protein: CASRGTGGLNSPLHF

V gene: TRBV18
CDR3 protein: CASSPPGLAGNNEQFF

V gene: TRBV7-9
CDR3 protein: CASSRTGVTYEQYF

V gene: TRBV13
CDR3 protein: CASSSEAQGAGDEQFF

V gene: TRBV3-1/TRBV3-2
CDR3 protein: CASSSSGGAGEQYF

V gene: TRBV7-8
CDR3 protein: CASRLAGVFYNEQFF

V gene: TRBV10-1
CDR3 protein: CASSVAGSTHEQYF

V gene: TRBV7-2
CDR3 protein: CASSRGQGGGQPQHF

V gene: TRBV5-4
CDR3 protein: CASSSGLAAHEQYF

V gene: TRBV7-2
CDR3 protein: CASSAEVLAGEVGGELFF

V gene: TRBV18
CDR3 protein: CASSPRTDSSYEQYF

V gene: TRBV7-9
CDR3 protein: CASSLARGAYEQYF

V gene: TRBV6-5
CDR3 protein: CASTGQGYEQYF

V gene: TRBV6-2/TRBV6-3
CDR3 protein: CASSSPGQGIREQYF

V gene: TRBV1
CDR3 protein: CTSFRGNQPQHF

V gene: TRBV6-2/TRBV6-3
CDR3 protein: CASSWSSGGKNIQYF

V gene: TRBV5-1
CDR3 protein: CASSLAARGNTIYF

V gene: TRBV28
CDR3 protein: CASTYPSGGNGYTF

V gene: TRBV27
CDR3 protein: CASIKDRMNTEAFF

V gene: TRBV27
CDR3 protein: CASIQGDNNSPLHF

V gene: TRBV9
CDR3 protein: CASSVRGPQPQHF

V gene: TRBV23-1
CDR3 protein: CASSYPGQGTSYYGYTF

V gene: TRBV4-1
CDR3 protein: CASSQAASYGGETQYF

V gene: TRBV2
CDR3 protein: CASPTSGEDNEQFF

V gene: TRBV10-3
CDR3 protein: CAISEWRDSNQPQHF

V gene: TRBV5-1
CDR3 protein: CASSSSGTGVTGELFF

V gene: TRBV7-9
CDR3 protein: CASSLVGGPGYNEQFF